This passage covers 25 T cell receptor beta chains from one sample sequenced in a study of OX40 agonist ivuxolimab in advanced cancers. The data were produced by immunoSEQ multiplex PCR, yet TCRdb's version contains in-frame clones alone and is incomplete. Found here are about 110,000 clones, around nine tenths of them singletons; the top ten hold 0.27%. This sample comprised CD4+ or CD8+ T cells sorted from blood, obtained in a trial of the OX40 agonist ivuxolimab. The source is an adult with an advanced solid tumor such as melanoma, head and neck, liver or kidney cancer.

The chain recombines TRBV6-5 with TRBJ1-5; unclear D gene. The germline V gene has CDR1 MNHEY and CDR2 SVGAGI. Between the trimmed V and J ends, which lost 6 bases and 4 bases, there was a span of 13 bases. The CDR3 contains 14 residues. The CDR3, as DNA: TGTGCCAGCAGCCGCGCTACAGTGAATCAGCCCCAGCATTTT. The encoded protein is CASSRATVNQPQHF.

The V and J genes are TRBV7-2 and TRBJ2-5; D possibly corresponds to TRBD1 (6 bases). The ends were cut back, 4 bases at V and 4 bases at J, with 10 bases in the middle. Germline-derived CDR1 and CDR2 are SGHTA and FQGNSA. The CDR3 loop spans 13 amino acids. CDR3 region: CASSYRGGETQYF. CDR3 DNA: TGTGCCAGCAGCTATAGAGGGGGAGAGACCCAGTACTTC. The complete variable domain, with remaining parts taken from reference TRBV7-2 and TRBJ2-5, reads GAGVSQSPSNKVTEKGKDVELRCDPISGHTALYWYRQSLGQGLEFLIYFQGNSAPDKSGLPSDRFSAERTGGSVSTLTIQRTQQEDSAVYLCASSYRGGETQYFGPGTRLLVL.

The V and J genes are TRBV27 and TRBJ1-2; maybe TRBD1 (5 bases). This CDR3 spans 13 amino acids. The germline V gene encodes CDR1 MNHEY and CDR2 SMNVEV (reference sequence). Trimming cost V 6 bases and J 8 bases, with 16 bases left between them. The CDR3 spells CASSWSGFRGYTF. CDR3 DNA sequence: TGTGCCAGCAGCTGGTCAGGGTTTCGGGGCTACACCTTC.

The chain joins TRBV6-5 to TRBJ1-4, with a possible D match to TRBD1 (5 bases). With 6 bases removed from V and 0 bases from J, the gap between germline ends came to 11 bases. The CDR3 is 15 residues long. Germline loops: CDR1 MNHEY, CDR2 SVGAGI. Written as DNA, the CDR3 is TGTGCCAGCAGGGCGTCAGGGTCAACTAATGAAAAACTGTTTTTT. Translated, it gives CASRASGSTNEKLFF.

The chain has TRBV30 and TRBJ1-5; D not certain. Germline V gene sequence: CDR1 GTSNPN, CDR2 SVGIG (reference sequence). V dropped 4 bases and J dropped 0 bases, with 7 bases sitting between them. CDR3 length: 13 residues. The CDR3 DNA reads as TGTGCCTGGACCCATAATAGCAATCAGCCCCAGCATTTT. As protein: CAWTHNSNQPQHF.

This chain uses TRBV10-3 with TRBJ2-7; TRBD1 or TRBD2 may be the D gene (5 bases each). With 4 bases removed from V and 7 bases from J, the gap between germline ends came to 17 bases. Germline values: CDR1 ENHRY, CDR2 SYGVKD. The CDR3 runs to 14 residues. The CDR3: CAISARSTEGEQYF. CDR3 nucleotides: TGTGCCATCAGTGCCCGATCAACAGAGGGGGAGCAGTACTTC.

A remark on this clone: Other DNA sequences in this specimen translate into the identical CDR3. CDR3 sequence: CASSELTSGSSYEQYF. The CDR3 DNA is TGTGCCAGCAGTGAGCTAACTAGCGGGAGCTCCTACGAGCAGTACTTC. The chain carries TRBV25-1 and TRBJ2-7; the match to TRBD2 covers 11 bases. V lost 3 bases to trimming and J lost 0 bases; unmatched junction nucleotides: 4. Germline V lookup: CDR1 MGHDK, CDR2 SYGVNS. The CDR3 has 16 residues.

The J gene is TRBJ2-7, the V gene TRBV7-9; 10 bases fit TRBD2. Germline CDR1 and CDR2: SEHNR and FQNEAQ (reference sequence). The CDR3 extends over 15 amino acids. Trimming at V came to 5 bases and at J to 7 bases, leaving 11 bases not matched to a gene. DNA for the CDR3: TGTGCCAGCAGCCCAAGCGGGGGGGGTTTTGATGAGCAGTACTTC. The encoded protein is CASSPSGGGFDEQYF. The full variable domain, completed using reference TRBV7-9 and TRBJ2-7, is DTGVSQNPRHKITKRGQNVTFRCDPISEHNRLYWYRQTLGQGPEFLTYFQNEAQLEKSRLLSDRFSAERPKGSFSTLEIQRTEQGDSAMYLCASSPSGGGFDEQYFGPGTRLTVT.

To note about this clone: This sample also contains other DNA sequences that code for the same CDR3. V usage is TRBV30 and J usage is TRBJ1-5; D unclear. Trimming stripped 2 bases from V and 4 bases from J, with 12 bases between. The CDR3 sequence is 14 residues long. Germline-derived CDR1 and CDR2 are GTSNPN and SVGIG (reference sequence). The CDR3 is CAWSSIGFNQPQHF. Written as DNA, the CDR3 is TGTGCCTGGAGTAGTATCGGTTTTAATCAGCCCCAGCATTTT.

This CDR3 is CASRKQQKNNQPQHF. For the CDR3, the DNA is TGTGCCAGCAGAAAACAACAGAAAAACAATCAGCCCCAGCATTTT. This chain links TRBV6-6 with TRBJ1-5; D gene unclear. V lost 6 bases and J lost 3, with 15 bases in between. CDR1 is MNHNY and CDR2 is SVGAGI in the germline V gene (reference sequence). The CDR3 spans 15 residues.

J is TRBJ1-1 and V is TRBV25-1; D gene uncertain. Trimming removed 3 bases at V and 4 bases at J, with 9 bases between. Germline-derived CDR1 and CDR2 are MGHDK and SYGVNS. The CDR3 has 13 residues. CDR3 DNA: TGTGCCAGCAGTGACTGGGGAGGCACTGAAGCTTTCTTT. Its protein is CASSDWGGTEAFF.

The rearrangement uses TRBV6-1 and TRBJ2-4; D gene unclear. The ends were cut back, 1 base at V and 9 bases at J, with 10 bases in the middle. Germline values: CDR1 MNHNS, CDR2 SASEGT. The CDR3 has 13 amino acids. The chain's CDR3 is CASSEVETTIQYF. The CDR3 coding sequence is TGTGCCAGCAGTGAAGTAGAGACGACCATTCAGTACTTC.

The chain carries TRBV27 and TRBJ2-3; 14 bases are a match to TRBD2. Per the germline V gene, CDR1 is MNHEY and CDR2 is SMNVEV (reference sequence). The junction had 3 bases not matched to a gene; V was cut back by 4 bases and J by 0 bases. The CDR3 is 17 residues long. The CDR3 coding sequence is TGTGCCAGCAGTTCGGGACTAGCGGGGGTAAGCACAGATACGCAGTATTTT. This translates into CASSSGLAGVSTDTQYF.

This clone was found once. The CDR3 DNA reads TGTGCCAGCAGTTCAAGGGGCCAGCCCCAGCATTTT. Translation gives CASSSRGQPQHF. The chain employs TRBV6-5 and TRBJ1-5, with D perhaps matching TRBD1 (5 bases). The germline gives CDR1 MNHEY, CDR2 SVGAGI. Trimming pared 4 bases from V and 7 bases from J, leaving 8 bases between. This CDR3 region has 12 residues.

The V gene is TRBV7-3, the J gene TRBJ1-4; 7 bases line up with TRBD1. Looked up from germline, CDR1 is SGHTA and CDR2 is FQGTGA. Trimming removed 2 bases from V and 6 bases from J; junction bases left unmatched: 15. CDR3 length: 18 amino acids. This CDR3 reads CASSLPDREPMTDEKLFF. DNA of the CDR3: TGTGCCAGCAGCTTACCCGACAGGGAACCCATGACGGATGAAAAACTGTTTTTT.

V gene TRBV27 combines with J gene TRBJ2-5; D perhaps matches TRBD1 (5 bases). The V gene's germline CDR1 is MNHEY and CDR2 SMNVEV (reference sequence). Trimming shortened V by 4 bases and J by 7 bases, and 10 bases separated the two germline ends. The CDR3 sequence is 12 residues long. The CDR3, as DNA: TGTGCCAGCAGTTCCATAAGGGGGACCCAGTACTTC. Translated, it gives CASSSIRGTQYF.

The V gene is TRBV6-5, the J gene TRBJ2-2, with 8 bases fitting TRBD1. The CDR3 covers 13 residues. V gave up 8 bases and J gave up 4 bases; unmatched junction bases: 3. CDR1 and CDR2 (germline): MNHEY, SVGAGI. CDR3 residues: CASVGQVTGELFF. CDR3 bases: TGTGCCAGCGTGGGACAGGTCACCGGGGAGCTGTTTTTT.

The V and J genes are TRBV5-4 and TRBJ2-1; 12 positions match TRBD2. The V gene end was trimmed by 4 bases and the J gene end by 9 bases; junction bases not matched to a gene: 17. Germline CDR1 is SGHNT and CDR2 is YYREEE (reference sequence). This CDR3 has 18 amino acids. The CDR3 protein is CASSPGTLAGGLSGEQFF. CDR3 coding DNA: TGTGCCAGCAGCCCTGGAACTCTAGCGGGGGGGCTCTCGGGTGAGCAGTTCTTC.

The chain joins TRBV7-9 to TRBJ2-5; possibly TRBD2 for D (5 bases). The V and J ends lost 0 bases and 5 bases respectively, with 10 bases between them. Germline V gives CDR1 SEHNR, CDR2 FQNEAQ (reference sequence). The CDR3 is 14 amino acids. CDR3 amino acids: CASSLALDGETQYF. The CDR3, as DNA: TGTGCCAGCAGCTTAGCACTAGATGGGGAGACCCAGTACTTC.

This chain links TRBV10-3 with TRBJ1-1; unclear D gene. CDR3 size: 13 residues. From germline, CDR1 is ENHRY and CDR2 SYGVKD. V was trimmed by 0 bases and J by 5 bases, leaving 7 bases between them. CDR3 sequence: CAISESGVTEAFF. The CDR3 DNA reads as TGTGCCATCAGTGAGTCTGGGGTTACTGAAGCTTTCTTT.

The rearrangement uses TRBV27 and TRBJ2-5, with a weak D call TRBD2 (5 bases). The CDR3 runs 14 residues. CDR1 and CDR2 (germline): MNHEY, SMNVEV (reference sequence). V dropped 6 bases and J dropped 5 bases, with 16 bases sitting between them. CDR3 in amino acids: CASSLVRRRETQYF. The CDR3 coding sequence is TGTGCCAGCAGCCTCGTCAGGAGGCGGGAGACCCAGTACTTC.

The chain combines TRBV6-1 with TRBJ1-3; perhaps TRBD1 as D (5 bases). V lost 0 bases to trimming and J lost 5 bases, with 14 bases between them. The CDR3 spans 16 residues. The germline V gene encodes CDR1 MNHNS and CDR2 SASEGT. Written as DNA, the CDR3 is TGTGCCAGCAGTGAAGCGTTTACAGGAGGACGAAACACCATATATTTT. Translating it yields CASSEAFTGGRNTIYF.

The genes are TRBV4-3 and TRBJ1-1; 8 positions match TRBD1. The trim removed 0 bases at V and 4 bases at J, leaving 7 bases unmatched. CDR1 is LGHNA and CDR2 is YSLEER in the germline V gene. The CDR3 runs 16 residues. The CDR3 protein is CASSQDGPGGRTEAFF. The DNA for the CDR3 is TGCGCCAGCAGCCAAGATGGTCCAGGGGGCCGCACTGAAGCTTTCTTT.

The V and J genes are TRBV4-1 and TRBJ1-5; 9 bases are a match to TRBD1. The CDR3 has 15 residues. With V trimmed by 3 bases and J by 7 bases, 7 bases remained unmatched. The germline CDR1 and CDR2 sequences are MGHRA and YSYEKL. CDR3 sequence (DNA): TGCGCCAGCAGCCAGGAGGACAGGGGTTTCCAGCCCCAGCATTTT. Translation: CASSQEDRGFQPQHF.

This chain links TRBV5-8 with TRBJ2-1; D is ambiguous. The length of the CDR3 is 14 residues. V was trimmed by 3 bases and J by 2 bases, leaving 9 bases between them. Per germline, CDR1 SGHTS and CDR2 YDEGEE. CDR3 DNA: TGTGCCAGCAGCTCTGGCCGGACCTACAATGAGCAGTTCTTC. It is translated as CASSSGRTYNEQFF.